Here is one TCR beta chain with its context. Its antigen is unknown. TCRdb's table, derived via immunoSEQ multiplex PCR, lists solely in-frame clones and lacks some. The data contain about 75,000 clones, 83% of them singletons. These data belong to a study of CD4 T cell repertoires in COVID-19. Mild-to-severe COVID-19 survivors were the donors. Trimming at V came to 2 bases and at J to 0 bases, leaving 6 bases not matched to a gene. There are 16 residues in the CDR3. The germline CDR1 and CDR2 sequences are LGHDT and YNNKEL (reference sequence). Findings and limits, study-wide: In SARS-CoV and/or HKU1 spike cultures, between roughly 6 and 26% of SARS-CoV-2 clonotypes reappeared.

This receptor was taken from a human donor who had COVID-19. The chain links TRBV3-1 (or the pseudogene TRBV3-2) to TRBJ2-7; TRBD1 matches at 8 bases. Here the sequenced sample was CD4+ T cells from peripheral blood, taken after recovery from COVID-19. This CDR3 reads CASSQFTGTGSYEQYF. CDR3 DNA sequence: TGTGCCAGCAGCCAATTCACCGGGACAGGCTCCTACGAGCAGTACTTC.